Detailed here is one T cell receptor (beta chain). Its antigen is not known. With V trimmed by 8 bases and J by 0 bases, 7 bases remained unmatched. Germline V gene data show CDR1 as WSHSY and CDR2 as SAAADI. This CDR3 is 14 amino acids long. This specimen comes from a study of shared clonotypes between healthy human individuals. Study-wide findings and caveats: Compared with clonotypes that all four donors shared, non-shared clonotypes had lower generation probabilities.

Replicate PCRs run on sorted subsets employed 200 ng DNA, about 27,000 T cell genomes. TCRdb's copy holds only in-frame clones and misses some; the assay was immunoSEQ multiplex PCR. The sample contains more than 2 million clones, roughly 94% of which appear only once. What was sequenced was naive CD4+ T cells sorted from blood. The subset was: CD45RA+ positively selected. V gene TRBV10-2 combines with J gene TRBJ2-7; 7 bases match TRBD1. The sequence came from a man aged 18 to 29 in good health. The DNA for the CDR3 is TGCGCCAGCCATCCGGGACAGAGCTCCTACGAGCAGTACTTC. Encoded protein: CASHPGQSSYEQYF.